This T cell receptor beta chain stems from a study of OX40 agonist ivuxolimab in advanced cancers. In the study overall: Those treated in dose escalation had hepatocellular carcinoma, melanoma, renal cell cancer or head and neck cancer.

General study points: Blood T cells, both CD4+ and CD8+, expanded clonally by week 6 at 0.1 to 3.0 mg/kg.

Concerning this clone: Its antigen is not known.

Sequencing was performed with immunoSEQ multiplex PCR; in TCRdb, only in-frame clones are kept and a portion is missing. The sample holds tens of thousands of clones, 80% to 90% seen once. Sequencing was performed on CD4+ or CD8+ T cells sorted from blood, taken in a trial of the OX40 agonist ivuxolimab. This TCR was recovered from an adult with an advanced solid tumor such as melanoma, head and neck, liver or kidney cancer.

CDR3 loop: CASSLGGYEQYF. CDR3 nucleotide sequence: TGTGCCAGCAGTTTGGGCGGATACGAGCAGTACTTC. This chain links TRBV27 with TRBJ2-7, with unresolved D. V was trimmed by 3 bases and J by 4 bases, leaving 7 bases between them. The V gene's germline CDR1 is MNHEY and CDR2 SMNVEV (reference sequence). The CDR3 sequence is 12 residues long.